This passage covers 26 T cell receptor beta chains from one sample sequenced in a study of blood T cell repertoires in COVID-19. Sequencing used immunoSEQ multiplex PCR; TCRdb keeps in-frame clones, though not all of them. Altogether hundreds of thousands of clones are present, 75% to 90% being singletons, with the ten largest covering around 10%. The sample comprised PBMCs or T cells enriched from blood (not recorded which). Source of these receptors: a middle-aged man who had recovered from COVID-19.

The chain employs TRBV3-1 (or the pseudogene TRBV3-2) and TRBJ2-7, with 9 bases lining up with TRBD1. CDR1 and CDR2 (germline): LGHDT, YNNKEL (reference sequence). This CDR3 region has 16 residues. The V segment lost 0 bases and the J segment 5 bases; nucleotides outside the gene matches: 8. The DNA for the CDR3 is TGTGCCAGCAGCCAAGACCCAGGGACAGGGCAGAACGAGCAGTACTTC. Its translation: CASSQDPGTGQNEQYF.

This sequence joins TRBV19 and TRBJ1-1; the D is unclear. CDR1 is LNHDA, CDR2 SQIVND, per germline (reference sequence). The CDR3 consists of 14 residues. Deletions cut 1 base from V and 1 base from J, with 7 bases between. CDR3 protein: CASSIGPTNTEAFF. As DNA, the CDR3 is TGTGCCAGTAGTATAGGGCCCACGAACACTGAAGCTTTCTTT.

The J gene is TRBJ1-1, the V gene TRBV4-1, with TRBD1 matching over 7 bases. V trimming: 3 bases; J trimming: 0 bases; junction bases outside the gene matches: 7. The germline V gene has CDR1 MGHRA and CDR2 YSYEKL. The CDR3 sequence is 16 residues long. Here the CDR3 DNA reads TGCGCCAGCAGCCAGACCACGACAGGGATGAACACTGAAGCTTTCTTT. Translation: CASSQTTTGMNTEAFF.

This clone has just one count. The chain links TRBV19 to TRBJ1-5; perhaps TRBD1 as D (6 bases). The CDR3 covers 15 residues. Trimming shortened V by 10 bases and J by 0 bases, and 16 bases separated the two germline ends. Germline V gene sequence: CDR1 LNHDA, CDR2 SQIVND (reference sequence). CDR3 in DNA: TGTGCCACAGGGGTCGGTCCTGTTAGCAATCAGCCCCAGCATTTT. Its protein is CATGVGPVSNQPQHF.

The genes are TRBV9 and TRBJ1-1; tentative D call: TRBD1 (5 bases). CDR1 SGDLS and CDR2 YYNGEE come from the germline V gene. The CDR3 totals 13 residues. V dropped 4 bases and J dropped 5 bases, with 12 bases sitting between them. This CDR3 is CASSPGGGTEAFF. The CDR3 nucleotides read TGTGCCAGCAGCCCCGGGGGGGGGACTGAAGCTTTCTTT.

This rearrangement joins TRBV7-9 to TRBJ1-5, with D possibly TRBD1 on 6 matching bases. Germline V gene sequence: CDR1 SEHNR, CDR2 FQNEAQ (reference sequence). V was cut by 1 base and J by 5 bases, with 6 bases left in between. CDR3 length: 13 amino acids. Here the CDR3 DNA reads TGTGCCAGCAGCTTAGGACAGGATCAGCCCCAGCATTTT. It specifies CASSLGQDQPQHF.

The chain carries TRBV7-3 and TRBJ2-2; 7 positions agree with TRBD1. The V and J ends lost 5 bases and 1 base, in that order; junction bases with no gene match: 7. The germline CDR1 and CDR2 sequences are SGHTA and FQGTGA. This CDR3 is built from 16 residues. The CDR3 nucleotides read TGTGCCAGCAGCCGGGACAGCCATCGGAACACCGGGGAGCTGTTTTTT. Protein sequence: CASSRDSHRNTGELFF. The complete variable domain, with remaining parts taken from reference TRBV7-3 and TRBJ2-2, reads GAGVSQTPSNKVTEKGKYVELRCDPISGHTALYWYRQSLGQGPEFLIYFQGTGAADDSGLPNDRFFAVRPEGSVSTLKIQRTERGDSAVYLCASSRDSHRNTGELFFGEGSRLTVL.

This sequence joins TRBV19 and TRBJ1-4; 8 bases line up with TRBD1. Germline CDR1 and CDR2: LNHDA and SQIVND (reference sequence). This CDR3 is built from 16 residues. Trimming took 5 bases from V and 2 from J; bases not matched to a gene: 7. The CDR3 DNA follows: TGTGCCAGTAGTCCCTGGCAGGGGGCTACTAATGAAAAACTGTTTTTT. Encoded protein: CASSPWQGATNEKLFF. The variable domain in full, completed from reference TRBV19 and TRBJ1-4, reads DGGITQSPKYLFRKEGQNVTLSCEQNLNHDAMYWYRQDPGQGLRLIYYSQIVNDFQKGDIAEGYSVSREKKESFPLTVTSAQKNPTAFYLCASSPWQGATNEKLFFGSGTQLSVL.

The chain has TRBV30 and TRBJ2-7, with D possibly matching TRBD1 (6 bases). The CDR3 consists of 12 residues. Germline V gene lookup returns CDR1 GTSNPN and CDR2 SVGIG (reference sequence). V dropped 7 bases and J dropped 3 bases, with 13 bases sitting between them. The chain's CDR3 is CAFSRDNYEQYF. The CDR3, as DNA: TGTGCCTTCTCTCGGGACAACTACGAGCAGTACTTC.

V is TRBV7-9 and J is TRBJ1-2; 11 bases map to TRBD1. This CDR3 has 15 amino acids. Trimming cost V 5 bases and J 6 bases; bases outside gene matches: 8. Germline CDR1 reads SEHNR; CDR2 reads FQNEAQ (reference sequence). As DNA, the CDR3 is TGTGCCAGCAGCCCAGGACAGGGGGCAGAGAATGGCTACACCTTC. This translates into CASSPGQGAENGYTF. The whole variable domain, remainder taken from reference TRBV7-9 and TRBJ1-2, is DTGVSQNPRHKITKRGQNVTFRCDPISEHNRLYWYRQTLGQGPEFLTYFQNEAQLEKSRLLSDRFSAERPKGSFSTLEIQRTEQGDSAMYLCASSPGQGAENGYTFGSGTRLTVV.

The rearrangement links TRBV4-1 to TRBJ2-2; D ambiguous. Trimming took 1 base from V and 6 from J, leaving 6 bases between them. CDR3 length: 13 amino acids. Per the germline V gene, CDR1 is MGHRA and CDR2 is YSYEKL. CDR3 in amino acids: CASSQVASGELFF. Here the CDR3 DNA reads TGCGCCAGCAGCCAAGTTGCGTCCGGGGAGCTGTTTTTT.

This rearrangement joins TRBV7-6 to TRBJ2-7; D perhaps matches TRBD1 (5 bases). The CDR3 loop spans 15 amino acids. Between the trimmed V and J ends, which lost 0 bases and 6 bases, there was a span of 15 bases. Germline V gene sequence: CDR1 SGHVS, CDR2 FNYEAQ. CDR3: CASSLAHSREGEQYF. CDR3 DNA: TGTGCCAGCAGCTTAGCGCACAGCAGGGAAGGCGAGCAGTACTTC.

J is TRBJ1-3 and V is TRBV6-1; D is undetermined. The germline CDR1 and CDR2 sequences are MNHNS and SASEGT. This CDR3 region has 15 residues. Trimming removed 3 bases from V and 2 bases from J, with 11 bases in between. The CDR3 spells CASSESPGTGNTIYF. In nucleotides, the CDR3 is TGTGCCAGCAGTGAGTCGCCGGGAACTGGAAACACCATATATTTT.

V and J are TRBV10-3 and TRBJ2-5; 13 bases map to TRBD2. Germline CDR1 ENHRY, CDR2 SYGVKD. This CDR3 has 17 residues. V shed 2 bases and J 3 bases; nucleotides not matched to a gene: 6. CDR3 loop: CAISEAVGLAGEETQYF. The CDR3 coding sequence is TGTGCCATCAGTGAGGCCGTCGGACTAGCGGGGGAAGAGACCCAGTACTTC.

This chain uses TRBV19 with TRBJ2-6, with 9 bases matching TRBD2. Germline V lookup: CDR1 LNHDA, CDR2 SQIVND (reference sequence). This CDR3 contains 17 residues. The ends lost 6 bases at V and 3 bases at J; junction bases unmatched: 9. This CDR3 reads CASSPQSGRNGANVLTF. CDR3 nucleotides: TGTGCCAGTAGCCCCCAGAGCGGGAGGAATGGGGCCAACGTCCTGACTTTC.

This clone was found a few times. CDR3 in amino acids: CASSPGRGGTYEQYF. The CDR3 coding sequence is TGTGCCAGCAGCCCTGGGCGGGGTGGGACCTACGAGCAGTACTTC. This chain links TRBV7-6 with TRBJ2-7, with D tentatively TRBD2 (6 bases). The CDR3 runs to 15 residues. The germline V and J ends were trimmed by 5 bases and 2 bases, with 16 bases remaining between them. Germline V lookup: CDR1 SGHVS, CDR2 FNYEAQ.

Only one count was recorded for this clone. The rearrangement links TRBV29-1 to TRBJ1-1, with no clear D. Per germline, CDR1 SQVTM and CDR2 ANQGSEA. Trimming shortened V by 4 bases and J by 2 bases, and 14 bases separated the two germline ends. The CDR3 has 14 residues. Written as DNA, the CDR3 is TGCAGCGTTGTTTTGGGAGAAGTTAACACTGAAGCTTTCTTT. Translation: CSVVLGEVNTEAFF.

The V call is TRBV3-1 (or the pseudogene TRBV3-2), the J call TRBJ2-1; tentative D call: TRBD2 (6 bases). Germline CDR1 is LGHDT and CDR2 is YNNKEL (reference sequence). This CDR3 spans 13 amino acids. Trimming took 8 bases from V and 7 from J, leaving 15 bases between them. DNA of the CDR3: TGTGCCAGCCGAAACTCCCGGGGGAATGAGCAGTTCTTC. Its translation is CASRNSRGNEQFF.

V is TRBV4-1 and J is TRBJ2-1; D is possibly TRBD2 (7 bases). The CDR3 has 17 residues. Germline lookup yields CDR1 MGHRA and CDR2 YSYEKL. Between the trimmed V and J ends, which lost 0 bases and 7 bases, there was a span of 19 bases. CDR3 DNA sequence: TGCGCCAGCAGCCAAGATCGGGGCGGGGGCAGAGGAAATGAGCAGTTCTTC. Protein product: CASSQDRGGGRGNEQFF.

The gene calls are TRBV13 and TRBJ2-7, with a possible D match to TRBD2 (5 bases). The CDR3 length is 11 residues. V shed 6 bases and J shed 6 bases, with 9 bases lying between them. Germline values: CDR1 PRHDT, CDR2 FYEKMQ (reference sequence). The chain's CDR3 is CASSLAGEQYF. The CDR3 DNA is TGTGCCAGCAGTTTGGCGGGCGAGCAGTACTTC.

This clone was observed a single time. In nucleotides, the CDR3 is TGTGCCAGCAGCCAAGTGTGGCAGGGAGGAACCGGGGAGCTGTTTTTT. Translating gives CASSQVWQGGTGELFF. V and J are TRBV3-1 (or the pseudogene TRBV3-2) and TRBJ2-2, with a possible D match to TRBD2 (6 bases). Germline CDR1 LGHDT, CDR2 YNNKEL (reference sequence). CDR3 length equals 16 residues. Trimming took 1 base from V and 5 from J, leaving 14 bases between them.

The rearrangement uses TRBV15 and TRBJ1-1, with D maybe TRBD1 (6 bases). The CDR3 contains 16 residues. CDR1 and CDR2 from the germline V gene are LNHNV and YYDKDF (reference sequence). The ends were cut back, 1 base at V and 0 bases at J, with 12 bases in the middle. The CDR3 bases are TGTGCCACCAGCAGAGGGGGGACAAGAATGAACACTGAAGCTTTCTTT. It translates to CATSRGGTRMNTEAFF.

V is TRBV28 and J is TRBJ1-1, with D possibly matching TRBD1 (5 bases). The V gene lost 4 bases and the J gene lost 5 bases, with 17 bases spanning the gap. The CDR3 runs 15 residues. In germline, CDR1 is MDHEN, CDR2 SYDVKM. This CDR3 reads CASSWVARVKTEAFF. CDR3 in DNA: TGTGCCAGCAGTTGGGTAGCCAGGGTTAAGACTGAAGCTTTCTTT.

The gene calls are TRBV5-1 and TRBJ1-3, with D possibly being TRBD1 (5 bases). Trimming removed 4 bases at V and 4 bases at J, with 12 bases between. The germline V gene encodes CDR1 SGHRS and CDR2 YFSETQ. CDR3 length: 14 residues. The CDR3 loop reads CASSVRESGNTIYF. The CDR3 nucleotides are TGCGCCAGCAGCGTCAGGGAATCCGGAAACACCATATATTTT.

The V gene is TRBV4-3, the J gene TRBJ1-1; TRBD1 might be the D (6 bases). Trimming pared 0 bases from V and 1 base from J, leaving 9 bases between. Germline V gene lookup returns CDR1 LGHNA and CDR2 YSLEER. This CDR3 has 15 amino acids. The CDR3 coding sequence is TGCGCCAGCAGCCAAGATCAACAGGGGAACACTGAAGCTTTCTTT. Protein product: CASSQDQQGNTEAFF.

The gene calls are TRBV5-1 and TRBJ2-7; D perhaps matches TRBD2 (5 bases). This CDR3 spans 15 amino acids. Germline values: CDR1 SGHRS, CDR2 YFSETQ. V was trimmed by 3 bases and J by 0 bases, leaving 13 bases between them. CDR3 bases: TGCGCCAGCAGCTCTCTGACCGGGAACTCCTACGAGCAGTACTTC. Translated: CASSSLTGNSYEQYF.